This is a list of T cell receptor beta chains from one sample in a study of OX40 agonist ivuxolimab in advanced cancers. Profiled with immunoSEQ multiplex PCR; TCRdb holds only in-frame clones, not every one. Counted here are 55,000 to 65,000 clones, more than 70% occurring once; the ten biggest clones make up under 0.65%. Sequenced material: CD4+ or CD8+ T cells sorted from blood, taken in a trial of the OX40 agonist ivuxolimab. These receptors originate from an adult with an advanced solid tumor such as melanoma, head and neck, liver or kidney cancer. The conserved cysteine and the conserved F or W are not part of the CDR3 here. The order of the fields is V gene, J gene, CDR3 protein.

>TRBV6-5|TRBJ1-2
ASYLLGYGYT
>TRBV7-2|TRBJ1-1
ASSLGQGNTEAF
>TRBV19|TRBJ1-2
ASSTTGGTGGIYGYT
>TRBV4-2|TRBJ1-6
ASSQANQGPWSATTLH
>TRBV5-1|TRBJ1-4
ASSLTTNEKLF
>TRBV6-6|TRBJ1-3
ASSSPSYSGNTIY
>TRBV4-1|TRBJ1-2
ASSQEGSNYGYT
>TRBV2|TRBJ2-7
ASSESLATEQY
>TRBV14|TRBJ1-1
ASSSRTGTEAF
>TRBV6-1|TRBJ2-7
ASSGGQGTYEQY
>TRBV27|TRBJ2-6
ASRRTPEPNVLT
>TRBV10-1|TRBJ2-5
ASSATSGSTLETQY
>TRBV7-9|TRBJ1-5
ASSFAGANQPQH
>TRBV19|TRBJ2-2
ASSAGGAWRENTGELF
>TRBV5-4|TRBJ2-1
ASSPGGLNPEQF
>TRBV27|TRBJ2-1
ASSSPELLNEQF
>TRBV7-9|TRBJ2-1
ASSLVPNEQF
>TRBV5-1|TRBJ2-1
ASSQTQGGDEQF
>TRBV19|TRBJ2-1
ASSTLTKINDPPGQF
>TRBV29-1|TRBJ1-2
SVDGGTGDGYT
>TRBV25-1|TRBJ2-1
ASSEWSGSGYNEQF
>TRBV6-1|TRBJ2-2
ASSEWDGELF
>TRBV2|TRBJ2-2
ASSAQWGAYTGELF
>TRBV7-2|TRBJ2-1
ASSLDPIYNEQF
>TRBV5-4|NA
ASSPGQPLREQY
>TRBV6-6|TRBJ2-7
ASSYDRTYEQY
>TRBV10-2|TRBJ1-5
ARRVGGRGSQPQH
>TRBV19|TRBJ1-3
ASSMGGESGNTIY
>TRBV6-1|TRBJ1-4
ASSRDGDNEKLF
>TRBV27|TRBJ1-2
ASSSRERLRAALYGYT
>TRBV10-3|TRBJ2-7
AISVAASGTYEQY
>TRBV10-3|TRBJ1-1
AISESRRGGSEAF
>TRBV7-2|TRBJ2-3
ASSLAHDNTDTQY
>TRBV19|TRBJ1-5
ASSLGQRSPQH
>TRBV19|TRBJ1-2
ASSISVDYGYT
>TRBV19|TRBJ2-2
ASSITGAGELF
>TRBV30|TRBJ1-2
AWSREENYGYT
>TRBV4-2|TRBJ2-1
ASSQDGTSGKDEQF
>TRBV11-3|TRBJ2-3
ASSKERILPSAQY
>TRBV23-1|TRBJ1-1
ARGTSGPSEAF
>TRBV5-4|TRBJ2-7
ASSPTGEQAYEQY
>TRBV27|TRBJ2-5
ASSRTASETQY
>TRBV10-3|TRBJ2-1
AISLERGVAGGNDEQF
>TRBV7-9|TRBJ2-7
ASSADRGLGEQY
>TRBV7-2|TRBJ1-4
ASSYGREKLF
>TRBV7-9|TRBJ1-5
ASSPGTGPFSNQPQH
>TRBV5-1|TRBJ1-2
ASRSAGIDYGYT